This entry concerns a single TCR beta chain. Which antigen it targets is not known. It has no much larger one-base neighbor in the sample; base qualities were not kept. Other DNA sequences of this sample code for an identical CDR3. Healthy HIV-negative adults with no recently reported acute infections or vaccinations were included as donors. Every donor was a Caucasian adult living in Nashville, Tennessee, USA. CD4+ T cells were enriched by magnetic negative selection, after which naive cells were positively selected on CD45RA and the negative fraction was taken as the memory subset. Blood was collected by leukapheresis, and PBMCs were isolated by Ficoll-Histopaque density gradient centrifugation and then cryopreserved in liquid nitrogen vapor phase. Analytical flow cytometry was used to check the purity and quantity of each magnetically sorted T cell population. From each sorted fraction, genomic DNA was isolated and quantified by UV absorbance on a Nanodrop 2000c.

From the cysteine through the phenylalanine, the CDR3 covers 12 amino acids. Only CDR3 DNA remains: 36 bases, in frame from the first base. V is cut by 3 bases and J by 5 bases, and the space between the germline ends is 7 bases. CDR1 and CDR2, per the germline V gene, are KGHSH and LQKENI. This sample is part of a study of shared clonotypes between healthy human individuals (dated by TCRdb to the early 2020s). Some background on the complete study: Three men and two women, aged 18 to 49 years, made up the cohort. Per donor, three plates each were used for CD4 naive and CD4 memory, two for CD8 naive, and one for CD8 memory. To estimate repertoire size and how much clonotype sharing occurs between individuals, the study deeply sequenced the blood TCR repertoires of five healthy adults. To increase sequencing depth and limit assay-specific biases, TCR repertoire library preparation and sequencing were carried out by different laboratories using diverse techniques. Between about 0.94 and 8.9 billion PBMCs per donor were obtained by leukapheresis. Overall study outcomes, separate from this receptor: Sharing across several donors was observed for around 5% of naive CD4, over 3% of naive CD8, roughly 2.3% of memory CD4, and about 0.4% of memory CD8 clonotypes. Clonotypes shared by all four sorted-subset donors showed higher generation probabilities than non-shared clonotypes. Based on pairwise subsampling, the degree of clonotype sharing among donors was expected to be affected by sequencing depth. Only blood was sampled, and tissue TCR repertoires likely differ from those in blood. Estimated clonotype richness was generally larger for naive than for memory subsets. Even with the large sequencing depth, rarefaction of the sorted-subset datasets indicated that sequencing was incomplete. Because the study included a small number of donors, the genetic and exposure-history diversity represented was limited.

TCR CDR3 regions were amplified from genomic DNA by multiplex PCR using the deep immunoSEQ assay. Extracted genomic DNA from each cell subset was distributed evenly across all wells of several immunoSEQ 96-well plates, and each plate was treated as a replicate. For sorted subsets, 150 to 250 ng genomic DNA, equal to 30,000 or so T cell genomes, was loaded into each replicate PCR. Purified libraries were measured with a Qubit 3.0 fluorometer, size-checked on a Bioanalyzer 2100, and measured again with the KAPA Library Quantification kit. Every immunoSEQ 96-well plate was sequenced on a dedicated single-read 150-cycle Illumina NextSeq 550 flow cell. Processing in the source paper ran as follows. The immunoSEQ output contained only junctional sequences without quality scores, so filtering could not match that applied to full-length reads. Sequences were annotated with PyIR, a Python wrapper for IgBLAST v1.9, and V/J genes and CDR3 were assigned using IMGT germline references. Reads were removed for weak V/J assignments (E-value above 1e-6), missing CDR3, stop codons, out-of-frame junctions, or ambiguous translated residues. A V3J clonotype was defined by an identical inferred V gene, J gene, and CDR3 amino acid sequence. Percentage overlap between repertoires was calculated by dividing the number of shared unique clonotypes by the size of the smaller repertoire. Richness of each repertoire was evaluated using RTK rarefaction, the Chao1 estimator, and Recon v2.1 estimates of unobserved clonotypes. Generation probabilities for all TCRbeta clonotypes obtained by the gDNA method from a handful of donors were computed using OLGA. The immuneACCESS repertoire file appears here via TCRdb, limited to in-frame rearrangements. These files lack a portion of the clones; in checked studies, under half of the deficit traces to unresolved V genes, and the cause of the others is not known. V and J calls and clone size come straight from that table; D and trimming were deduced from the DNA. A total of 950,000 to 1,100,000 clones appear in this sample, 70% to 80% of them only once. The leading ten clones occupy approximately 1.5% of the sample.

The sequence joins TRBV18 to TRBJ2-5, with the D call perhaps TRBD1 or TRBD2, as 6 bases match in each case. The sequence came from a man aged 18 to 30 in good health. The sequencing sample was made of memory CD4+ T cells sorted from blood. Taken with the paper, the label for cell subset or site translates to: CD45RA-negative fraction. The DNA is as follows: TGTGCCAGCTCACCCGGGGGCGAGACCCAGTACTTC. This is translated as CASSPGGETQYF.